These 21 T cell receptor beta chains were sequenced from one sample in a study of graft-versus-host responses after intestinal transplantation. The antigens for these receptors are not known. The data were produced by immunoSEQ multiplex PCR, yet TCRdb's version contains in-frame clones alone and is incomplete. There are some 120,000 clones in the sample; approximately 93% occur only once, and 0.9% to 1.5% lies in the top ten. The source material was unstimulated CD8+ T cells sorted from spleen or lymph node cells, sampled before transplant. Source of these receptors: a human donor who was the organ donor for an intestinal transplant.

V usage is TRBV20-1 and J usage is TRBJ2-1, with TRBD1 matching over 7 bases. Per germline, CDR1 DFQATT and CDR2 SNEGSKA (reference sequence). V trimming: 5 bases; J trimming: 9 bases; junction bases outside the gene matches: 4. The CDR3 length is 11 residues. The CDR3, as DNA: TGCAGTGCTGCGACAGGGCTTGAGCAGTTCTTC. Amino acids: CSAATGLEQFF.

This clone has just a few counts. V is TRBV9 and J is TRBJ2-7; TRBD2 matches at 8 bases. Trimming at V came to 0 bases and at J to 0 bases, leaving 2 bases not matched to a gene. This CDR3 contains 15 residues. The germline V gene encodes CDR1 SGDLS and CDR2 YYNGEE. CDR3 residues: CASSVGSGNSYEQYF. The DNA for the CDR3 is TGTGCCAGCAGCGTAGGTAGCGGGAACTCCTACGAGCAGTACTTC.

This clone has only one observation. CDR3 nucleotides: TGTGCCAGCAGCTTAGGGTGGAACACTGAAGCTTTCTTT. It is translated as CASSLGWNTEAFF. The chain employs TRBV11-2 and TRBJ1-1; no clear D gene. Germline values: CDR1 SGHAT, CDR2 FQNNGV. The CDR3 totals 13 residues. V was clipped by 1 base and J by 1 base, with 4 bases between them.

The CDR3 DNA reads as TGCGCCAGCCGGCGACAGGGCAATGAGCAGTTCTTC. As protein: CASRRQGNEQFF. The V gene is TRBV5-1, the J gene TRBJ2-1, with 7 bases identical to TRBD1. The junction had 4 bases not matched to a gene; V was cut back by 7 bases and J by 6 bases. The CDR3 is 12 amino acids. Germline V gene data show CDR1 as SGHRS and CDR2 as YFSETQ.

The genes are TRBV5-6 and TRBJ2-5; D gene ambiguous. The CDR3 has 13 residues. Trimming took 2 bases from V and 1 from J, leaving 6 bases between them. Germline CDR1 and CDR2: SGHDT and YYEEEE. CDR3 sequence (DNA): TGTGCCAGCAGCTTAAGGGCCCAAGAGACCCAGTACTTC. This codes for CASSLRAQETQYF.

The V and J genes are TRBV7-2 and TRBJ2-7; TRBD2 matches at 8 bases. Germline CDR1 SGHTA, CDR2 FQGNSA. This CDR3 spans 15 amino acids. The junction had 5 bases not matched to a gene; V was cut back by 3 bases and J by 1 base. The CDR3 region is CASSLTSAGSYEQYF. The CDR3 DNA sequence: TGTGCCAGCAGCTTGACTAGCGCCGGTTCCTACGAGCAGTACTTC.

The DNA for the CDR3 is TGTGCCACCAGCCCGACATGGAAGGGACGCACAGATACGCAGTATTTT. This encodes CATSPTWKGRTDTQYF. J is TRBJ2-3 and V is TRBV15; perhaps D is TRBD1 or TRBD2 (5 bases each). This CDR3 contains 16 residues. Germline loops: CDR1 LNHNV, CDR2 YYDKDF (reference sequence). V dropped 5 bases and J dropped 1 base, with 16 bases sitting between them.

The chain links TRBV11-2 to TRBJ2-1, with D unresolved. The CDR3 consists of 12 residues. Germline lookup yields CDR1 SGHAT and CDR2 FQNNGV. V shed 3 bases and J shed 2 bases, with 2 bases lying between them. The CDR3: CASSFPYNEQFF. The CDR3 coding sequence is TGTGCCAGCAGCTTCCCCTACAATGAGCAGTTCTTC.

The chain employs TRBV4-1 and TRBJ2-1; 11 bases line up with TRBD1. The J segment lost 4 bases and the V segment lost 0 bases, leaving 5 bases of the junction unmatched. CDR3 length equals 17 residues. Looked up from germline, CDR1 is MGHRA and CDR2 is YSYEKL. The CDR3 coding sequence is TGCGCCAGCAGCCAAGAGCCGGGACAGGGGGAGTACAATGAGCAGTTCTTC. Amino acid sequence: CASSQEPGQGEYNEQFF.

J is TRBJ2-2 and V is TRBV21-1. TRBV21-1 is shown as a pseudogene. This CDR3 has 14 residues. CDR3 protein: CASRWELNTGELFF. In DNA, the CDR3 is TGTGCCAGCAGGTGGGAACTAAACACCGGGGAGCTGTTTTTT.

The genes are TRBV5-1 and TRBJ2-5; the match to TRBD2 covers 12 bases. The V and J ends lost 5 bases and 4 bases, in that order; junction bases with no gene match: 3. This CDR3 has 14 amino acids. Germline V lookup: CDR1 SGHRS, CDR2 YFSETQ. CDR3 DNA sequence: TGCGCCAGCAGGACTAGCGGGAGCCCAGAGACCCAGTACTTC. This gives the protein CASRTSGSPETQYF.

V usage is TRBV29-1 and J usage is TRBJ1-2; 10 bases agree with TRBD1. Trimming cost V 2 bases and J 6 bases; bases outside gene matches: 6. CDR1 SQVTM and CDR2 ANQGSEA come from the germline V gene. The CDR3 has 14 amino acids. The CDR3 DNA reads TGCAGCGTTGAATCCGGGACAGGGGCGCATGGCTACACCTTC. Translation: CSVESGTGAHGYTF.

The genes are TRBV9 and TRBJ2-1; D is possibly TRBD2 (7 bases). The V gene lost 2 bases and the J gene lost 2 bases, with 14 bases spanning the gap. This CDR3 is built from 16 residues. CDR1 and CDR2 from the germline V gene are SGDLS and YYNGEE. CDR3: CASSVAGALAYNEQFF. DNA of the CDR3: TGTGCCAGCAGCGTGGCGGGGGCCCTCGCCTACAATGAGCAGTTCTTC. Combining the CDR3 with reference TRBV9 and TRBJ2-1 gives the whole variable domain DSGVTQTPKHLITATGQRVTLRCSPRSGDLSVYWYQQSLDQGLQFLIQYYNGEERAKGNILERFSAQQFPDLHSELNLSSLELGDSALYFCASSVAGALAYNEQFFGPGTRLTVL.

The CDR3 region has the DNA TGCAGTGCCCTACAGGGTAATGGCTACACCTTC. Amino acid sequence: CSALQGNGYTF. The V gene is TRBV20-1, the J gene TRBJ1-2, with a weak D call TRBD1 (6 bases). Trimming cost V 6 bases and J 6 bases, with 11 bases left between them. Looked up from germline, CDR1 is DFQATT and CDR2 is SNEGSKA (reference sequence). The CDR3 totals 11 residues.

This clone has only one observation. This chain joins TRBV6-5 and TRBJ1-5; a possible D gene is TRBD1 (5 bases). The V gene's germline CDR1 is MNHEY and CDR2 SVGAGI. CDR3 size: 14 residues. Trimming left V 6 bases short and J 5 bases short, with 14 bases between. CDR3 residues: CASSPGSGDQPQHF. For the CDR3, the DNA is TGTGCCAGCAGCCCGGGATCGGGGGATCAGCCCCAGCATTTT.

This sequence joins TRBV27 and TRBJ2-1, with a possible D match to TRBD2 (6 bases). In germline, CDR1 is MNHEY, CDR2 SMNVEV (reference sequence). The CDR3 totals 12 residues. Trimming cost V 0 bases and J 10 bases, with 7 bases left between them. The CDR3: CASSLSAGEQFF. The CDR3 coding sequence is TGTGCCAGCAGTTTATCGGCGGGAGAGCAGTTCTTC.

V gene TRBV11-2 combines with J gene TRBJ2-7; D is ambiguous. The CDR3 contains 14 residues. Trimming removed 4 bases from V and 2 bases from J, with 12 bases in between. Germline lookup yields CDR1 SGHAT and CDR2 FQNNGV. CDR3 loop: CASSYNPGAYEQYF. CDR3 nucleotide sequence: TGTGCCAGCAGCTATAATCCAGGTGCCTACGAGCAGTACTTC.

In the case of this clone: Different DNA sequences within this sample yield the same CDR3. The chain employs TRBV19 and TRBJ2-7, with D perhaps given as TRBD1 or TRBD2 (5 bases each). The CDR3 totals 16 residues. Trimming took 0 bases from V and 5 from J, leaving 17 bases between them. Germline V lookup: CDR1 LNHDA, CDR2 SQIVND (reference sequence). CDR3 sequence (DNA): TGTGCCAGTAGTATAGAATTCGGGACGGCTCTGGACGAGCAGTACTTC. It encodes CASSIEFGTALDEQYF.

The rearrangement joins TRBV27 to TRBJ2-7; D call uncertain. Germline values: CDR1 MNHEY, CDR2 SMNVEV (reference sequence). This CDR3 comprises 15 residues. Trimming took off 5 bases at V and 2 bases at J, with 16 bases between the two ends. This chain's CDR3 is CASSPQARSTYEQYF. The DNA of the CDR3 is TGTGCCAGCAGTCCCCAAGCAAGGTCGACCTACGAGCAGTACTTC.

The V call is TRBV5-6, the J call TRBJ2-7, with D possibly TRBD1 on 5 matching bases. The germline CDR1 and CDR2 sequences are SGHDT and YYEEEE. V dropped 2 bases and J dropped 4 bases, with 13 bases sitting between them. This CDR3 spans 14 amino acids. The CDR3 protein is CASSFGTGNYEQYF. In nucleotides, the CDR3 is TGTGCCAGCAGCTTTGGAACAGGCAATTACGAGCAGTACTTC.

The V and J genes are TRBV5-4 and TRBJ2-7; no clear D. Germline values: CDR1 SGHNT, CDR2 YYREEE (reference sequence). The CDR3 has 12 residues. Trimming cost V 10 bases and J 4 bases, with 15 bases left between them. The CDR3 DNA is TGTGCCCCTCCGCTGTTAGGGTACGAGCAGTACTTC. Protein product: CAPPLLGYEQYF.